Sequencing of this T cell receptor (beta chain) was carried out in a study of blood T cell repertoires in COVID-19. Study-wide background: Nucleic acid was either cDNA or gDNA, and it came from T cells, B-cell-depleted T cells, or PBMCs.

Per the study methods: Estimated nucleated cell counts came from reference gene primer amplification. Clones were read by immunoSEQ multiplex PCR, and TCRdb kept only the in-frame ones, dropping some. The V and J calls and clone size are taken from that table; D and trimming were inferred from the DNA. The sample has some 260,000 clones, 70% to 90% seen once. V gave up 4 bases and J gave up 3 bases, with 16 bases separating them. Germline-derived CDR1 and CDR2 are SGHRS and YFSETQ. The CDR3 sequence is 15 residues long. The sequence was collected from a man younger than 30 with active or convalescent COVID-19. The V gene is TRBV5-1, the J gene TRBJ1-1, with D hard to call. The specimen was peripheral blood. This CDR3 reads CASSNPAAGDTEAFF. The CDR3 region has the DNA TGCGCCAGCAGCAACCCGGCCGCGGGCGACACTGAAGCTTTCTTT.